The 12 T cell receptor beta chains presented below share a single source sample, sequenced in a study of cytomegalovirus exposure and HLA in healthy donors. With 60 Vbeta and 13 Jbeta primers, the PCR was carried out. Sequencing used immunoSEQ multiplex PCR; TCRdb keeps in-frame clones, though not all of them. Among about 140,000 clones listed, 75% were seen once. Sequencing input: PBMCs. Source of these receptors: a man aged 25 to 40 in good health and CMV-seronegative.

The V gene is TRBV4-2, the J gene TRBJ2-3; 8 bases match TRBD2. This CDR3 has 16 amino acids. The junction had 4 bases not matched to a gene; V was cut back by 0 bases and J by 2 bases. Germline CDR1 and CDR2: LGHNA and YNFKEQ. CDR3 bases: TGTGCCAGCAGCCAAGATCAGCGGGGGACCACAGATACGCAGTATTTT. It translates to CASSQDQRGTTDTQYF.

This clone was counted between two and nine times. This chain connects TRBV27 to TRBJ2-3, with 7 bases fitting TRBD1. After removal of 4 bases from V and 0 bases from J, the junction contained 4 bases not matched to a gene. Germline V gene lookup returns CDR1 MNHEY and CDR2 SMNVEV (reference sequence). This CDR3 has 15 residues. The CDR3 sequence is CASSSRTGSTDTQYF. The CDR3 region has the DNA TGTGCCAGCAGTTCTCGGACAGGAAGCACAGATACGCAGTATTTT.

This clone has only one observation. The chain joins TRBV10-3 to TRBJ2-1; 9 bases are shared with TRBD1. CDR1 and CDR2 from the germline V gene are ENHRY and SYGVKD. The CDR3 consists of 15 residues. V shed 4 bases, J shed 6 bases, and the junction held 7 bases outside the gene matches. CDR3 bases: TGTGCCATCAGTGCCACAGGGGGCGCGGGCAATGAGCAGTTCTTC. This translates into CAISATGGAGNEQFF.

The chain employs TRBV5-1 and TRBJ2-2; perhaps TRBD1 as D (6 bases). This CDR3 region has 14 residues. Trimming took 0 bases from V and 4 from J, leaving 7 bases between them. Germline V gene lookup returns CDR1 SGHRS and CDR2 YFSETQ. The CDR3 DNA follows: TGCGCCAGCAGCTTGGTACAGGGCACCGGGGAGCTGTTTTTT. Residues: CASSLVQGTGELFF.

In DNA, the CDR3 is TGTGCCAGCAGCTCGCCACTAGCGGGGGATTACAATGAGCAGTTCTTC. Amino acid sequence: CASSSPLAGDYNEQFF. This chain connects TRBV5-4 to TRBJ2-1, with 11 bases identical to TRBD2. Trimming removed 3 bases from V and 4 bases from J; junction bases left unmatched: 6. CDR1 SGHNT and CDR2 YYREEE come from the germline V gene (reference sequence). CDR3 length equals 16 residues.

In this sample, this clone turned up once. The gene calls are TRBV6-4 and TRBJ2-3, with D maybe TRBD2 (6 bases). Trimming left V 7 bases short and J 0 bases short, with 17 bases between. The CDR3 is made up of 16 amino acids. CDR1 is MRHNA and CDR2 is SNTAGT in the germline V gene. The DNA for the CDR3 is TGTGCCAGCACTCTCACCCGGCGGGGAAGCACAGATACGCAGTATTTT. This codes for CASTLTRRGSTDTQYF.

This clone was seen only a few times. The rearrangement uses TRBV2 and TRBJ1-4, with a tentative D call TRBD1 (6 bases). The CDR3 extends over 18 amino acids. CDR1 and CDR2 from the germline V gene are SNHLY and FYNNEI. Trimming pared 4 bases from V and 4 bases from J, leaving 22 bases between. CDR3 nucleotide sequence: TGTGCCAGCAGTGCCCCGGCTGGCTCGGGACACAGTAATGAAAAACTGTTTTTT. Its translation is CASSAPAGSGHSNEKLFF.

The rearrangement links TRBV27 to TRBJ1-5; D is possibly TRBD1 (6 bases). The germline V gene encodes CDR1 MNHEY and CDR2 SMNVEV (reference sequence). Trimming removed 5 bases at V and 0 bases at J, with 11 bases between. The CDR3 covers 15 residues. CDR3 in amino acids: CASSPDRVSNQPQHF. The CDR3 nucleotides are TGTGCCAGCAGTCCGGACAGAGTTAGCAATCAGCCCCAGCATTTT.

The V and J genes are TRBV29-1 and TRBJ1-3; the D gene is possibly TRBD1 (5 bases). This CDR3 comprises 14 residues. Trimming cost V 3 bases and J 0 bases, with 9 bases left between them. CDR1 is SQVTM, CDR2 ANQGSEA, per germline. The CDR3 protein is CSVDNGGSGNTIYF. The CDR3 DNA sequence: TGCAGCGTTGATAACGGGGGCTCTGGAAACACCATATATTTT.

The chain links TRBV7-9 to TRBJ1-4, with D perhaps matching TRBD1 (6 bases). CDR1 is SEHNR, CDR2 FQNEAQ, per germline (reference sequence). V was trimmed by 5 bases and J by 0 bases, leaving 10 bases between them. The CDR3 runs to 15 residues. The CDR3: CASSLQGSTNEKLFF. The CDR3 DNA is TGTGCCAGCAGCCTACAGGGTTCAACTAATGAAAAACTGTTTTTT.

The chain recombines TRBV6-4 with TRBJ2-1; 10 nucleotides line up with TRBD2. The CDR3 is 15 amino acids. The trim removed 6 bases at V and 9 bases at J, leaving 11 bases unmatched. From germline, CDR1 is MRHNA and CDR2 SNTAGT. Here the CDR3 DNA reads TGTGCCAGCAGCCTTCTAGCGGGAGCCCCGAGTGAGCAGTTCTTC. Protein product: CASSLLAGAPSEQFF.

Here the CDR3 DNA reads TGCGCCAGCCGGGACAGGGCATCTGGAAACACCATATATTTT. Encoded protein: CASRDRASGNTIYF. This chain connects TRBV5-1 to TRBJ1-3, with 9 bases aligning to TRBD1. Unmatched junction bases numbered 3, after V lost 7 bases and J lost 1 base. The CDR3 sequence is 14 residues long. Germline loops: CDR1 SGHRS, CDR2 YFSETQ.